The clone carrying this TCR beta chain was detected only a few times. Its antigen is unidentified. The CDR3 runs 14 residues. CDR1 SEHNR and CDR2 FQNEAQ come from the germline V gene (reference sequence). V was trimmed by 7 bases and J by 0 bases, leaving 11 bases between them. This specimen belongs to a study of cytomegalovirus exposure and HLA in healthy donors. Study-level information: Counted in an early data release were 75 million to 85 million unique TCRs from HLA-typed donors.

Whole-study findings and limits: Excluded: some indistinguishable V segments such as TRBV6-2 and TRBV6-3.

The PCR contained 60 Vbeta and 13 Jbeta primers. TCRdb keeps only in-frame clones here, not all; method: immunoSEQ multiplex PCR. The sample consists of 150,000 or so clones, around 67% of them appearing once. The chain recombines TRBV7-9 with TRBJ2-3; D perhaps matches TRBD2 (7 bases). The sequence came from a woman under 30 in good health and CMV-seronegative. Sequences were obtained from PBMCs. The CDR3 protein is CASKGGPSTDTQYF. CDR3 nucleotides: TGTGCCAGCAAGGGGGGGCCGAGCACAGATACGCAGTATTTT. The full variable domain, its missing parts supplied by reference TRBV7-9 and TRBJ2-3, is DTGVSQNPRHKITKRGQNVTFRCDPISEHNRLYWYRQTLGQGPEFLTYFQNEAQLEKSRLLSDRFSAERPKGSFSTLEIQRTEQGDSAMYLCASKGGPSTDTQYFGPGTRLTVL.